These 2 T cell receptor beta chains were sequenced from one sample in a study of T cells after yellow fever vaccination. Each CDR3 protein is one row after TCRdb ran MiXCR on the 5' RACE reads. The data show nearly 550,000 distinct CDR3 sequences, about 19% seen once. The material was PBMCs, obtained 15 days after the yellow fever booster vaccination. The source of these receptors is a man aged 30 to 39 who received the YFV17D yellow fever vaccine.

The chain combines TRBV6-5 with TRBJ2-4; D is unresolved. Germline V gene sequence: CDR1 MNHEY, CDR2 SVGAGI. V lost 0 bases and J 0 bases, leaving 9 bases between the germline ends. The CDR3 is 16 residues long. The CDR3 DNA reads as TGTGCCAGCAGTTACTCTTTAAATCTAGCCAAAAACATTCAGTACTTC. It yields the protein CASSYSLNLAKNIQYF.

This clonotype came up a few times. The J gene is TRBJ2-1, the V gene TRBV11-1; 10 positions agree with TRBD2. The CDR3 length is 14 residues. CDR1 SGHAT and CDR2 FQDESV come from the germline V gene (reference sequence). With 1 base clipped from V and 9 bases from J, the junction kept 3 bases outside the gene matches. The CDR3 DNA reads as TGTGCCAGCAGCTTAGGGACTAGCGGTTTTGAGCAGTTCTTC. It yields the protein CASSLGTSGFEQFF.